This is a list of T cell receptor beta chains from one sample in a study of T cell responses to AZD1222 COVID-19 vaccine. Clones were sequenced by immunoSEQ multiplex PCR, and TCRdb holds only the in-frame ones, with some missing. The sample comprises 150,000 or so clones, 91% of which are singletons, and about 4.2% rests with the top ten. Sequenced material: peripheral blood, taken on day 0 of AZD1222 vaccination. These receptors all come from an adult in good health. Both conserved end residues are part of each CDR3. Fields, in order: clone size, V gene, D gene, J gene, CDR3 protein. A D gene is named only where the DNA matches it firmly. Some rows mark clone size as missing; the rest say once, few, many or name a class of expanded clone.

>NA|TRBV28|TRBD1|TRBJ1-2
CASTLGTGGGYTF
>once|TRBV24-1|NA|TRBJ2-4
CATSDPGEAKNIQYF
>NA|TRBV4-1|NA|TRBJ1-2
CASSQDKGAGNGYTF
>NA|TRBV4-3|TRBD2|TRBJ2-7
CASSQESGSVHEQYF
>NA|TRBV11-2|NA|TRBJ1-6
CASTRTENSPLHF
>NA|TRBV21-1|NA|TRBJ1-5
CASSNPDADQPQHF
>NA|TRBV30|NA|TRBJ2-7
CAWTLLSSPYEQYF
>NA|TRBV12-3/TRBV12-4|NA|TRBJ1-1
CASSLNIGVEAFF
>NA|TRBV7-9|NA|TRBJ2-1
CASSTIFREKAYEQFF
>few|TRBV2|TRBD1|TRBJ1-2
CASPGQLLANYGYTF
>NA|TRBV28|NA|TRBJ2-5
CASSPTGKEETQYF
>NA|TRBV24-1|NA|TRBJ1-5
CALKGGGLRSNQPQHF
>NA|TRBV3-1/TRBV3-2|NA|TRBJ1-6
CASSQGDRSLHF
>NA|TRBV7-9|NA|TRBJ1-3
CASSLAGTTGNTIYF
>NA|TRBV19|TRBD2|TRBJ2-7
CASSISSGTVQYF
>NA|TRBV4-2|NA|TRBJ2-4
CASSQEANIQYF
>NA|TRBV10-1|NA|TRBJ2-3
CANSTFPDTQYF
>NA|TRBV5-5|NA|TRBJ1-1
CASSPEVGFRTEAFF
>NA|TRBV28|NA|TRBJ2-7
CASNPSAITYEQYF
>NA|TRBV7-2|NA|TRBJ1-5
CASTMGAHQPQHF
>NA|TRBV7-3|TRBD1|TRBJ2-3
CASSSGQASDTQYF
>NA|TRBV28|NA|TRBJ2-7
CASSLLVRGLALTEQYF
>NA|TRBV13|NA|TRBJ1-6
CASSITGSSYNSPLHF
>NA|TRBV6-5|TRBD1|TRBJ1-2
CASSYDIQGPGGYTF
>once|TRBV11-3|NA|TRBJ1-6
CASSLLYNSPLHF
>few|TRBV7-9|NA|TRBJ2-7
CASSLGGAAPYEQYF
>NA|TRBV5-1|NA|TRBJ2-7
CASSSTVGDYEQYF
>NA|TRBV21-1|NA|TRBJ1-2
CASSKVPVGRGRFGYTF
>NA|TRBV19|NA|TRBJ2-3
CASSKGGIGKDTQYF
>NA|TRBV28|TRBD1|TRBJ2-7
CASSFTGGAGYEQYF
>NA|TRBV18|NA|TRBJ1-4
CASSGLRGSGEKLFF
>NA|TRBV19|NA|TRBJ2-6
CASTPGRPSGANVLTF
>NA|TRBV30|TRBD1|TRBJ1-4
CALGTGISPYEKLFF
>NA|TRBV9|NA|TRBJ2-2
CASSGLTRGGELFF
>NA|TRBV4-3|NA|TRBJ2-1
CASAGGVTYNEQFF
>NA|TRBV27|TRBD1|TRBJ1-5
CASSWDRNQPQHF
>NA|TRBV7-2|NA|TRBJ1-2
CASSLALASANYGYTF
>NA|TRBV28|TRBD1|TRBJ1-1
CASRWTGGINTEAFF
>NA|TRBV5-1|TRBD2|TRBJ2-3
CASSPGLAGPDTQYF
>NA|TRBV7-2|TRBD2|TRBJ2-4
CASSHGGAGLKNIQYF
>NA|TRBV21-1|NA|TRBJ2-7
CAMPFSRGGGTPREQYF
>once|TRBV4-1|NA|TRBJ2-7
CASSQGRTDGSYEQYF
>NA|TRBV5-4|TRBD2|TRBJ2-1
CASSLGRASGMNEQFF
>NA|TRBV20-1|TRBD2|TRBJ2-7
CSGLAGYEQYF
>NA|TRBV11-3|NA|TRBJ2-3
CASSLGLALIRADTQYF
>once|TRBV13|TRBD2|TRBJ2-3
CASSLGGTRGKDTQYF
>NA|TRBV10-3|TRBD2|TRBJ2-7
CAISQGLIIPSEQYF
>NA|TRBV29-1|NA|TRBJ1-2
CSVPPVEEEGYTF
>NA|TRBV24-1|TRBD2|TRBJ2-2
CATSDFYGTSGELFF
>NA|TRBV10-1|NA|TRBJ1-2
CASSLSRLGGYTF
>NA|TRBV25-1|TRBD1|TRBJ2-7
CASSDWGQGGIHEQYF
>few|TRBV3-1/TRBV3-2|TRBD2|TRBJ2-5
CASSYLAREGGETQYF
>NA|TRBV5-7|TRBD1|TRBJ1-6
CASSWTGGSYNSPLHF
>NA|TRBV15|TRBD1|TRBJ1-2
CATSSTGDSRYTF
>NA|TRBV5-8|NA|TRBJ2-5
CASSLSGGLSQETQYF
>NA|TRBV5-1|TRBD1|TRBJ1-5
CASSLGTGVRQPQHF
>few|TRBV10-3|NA|TRBJ1-2
CAISETTAYGYTF
>NA|TRBV10-3|TRBD1|TRBJ1-3
CAISLGQGSGNTIYF
>NA|TRBV27|TRBD1|TRBJ2-7
CASRRTGYEQYF